This T cell receptor (beta chain) was sequenced in a study of blood T cell repertoires in COVID-19. Study summary: The United States, Italy and Spain supplied acute and convalescent COVID-19 samples.

Authors' analysis steps: Estimation of nucleated cell counts was performed using reference gene primer amplification. Profiling relied on immunoSEQ multiplex PCR, and the TCRdb table lists in-frame clones only, not all of them. V and J calls and clone size are given by that table; D and trimming were obtained from the DNA. The table shows some 120,000 clones, with about 80% occurring only once. The germline CDR1 and CDR2 sequences are SNHLY and FYNNEI. The CDR3 runs 14 residues. Trimming cost V 3 bases and J 2 bases, with 8 bases left between them. Source material: peripheral blood. This sequence was found in a woman aged 55-70 years with acute or convalescent COVID-19. The V call is TRBV2, the J call TRBJ2-1; D ambiguous. The CDR3 loop reads CASSDRVAYNEQFF. The CDR3 DNA follows: TGTGCCAGCAGTGACCGAGTAGCCTACAATGAGCAGTTCTTC. Combining the CDR3 with reference TRBV2 and TRBJ2-1 gives the whole variable domain EPEVTQTPSHQVTQMGQEVILRCVPISNHLYFYWYRQILGQKVEFLVSFYNNEISEKSEIFDDQFSVERPDGSNFTLKIRSTKLEDSAMYFCASSDRVAYNEQFFGPGTRLTVL.